Following are 13 T cell receptor beta chains from one sample sequenced in a study of blood T cell repertoires in COVID-19. Assay used: immunoSEQ multiplex PCR; TCRdb lists only in-frame clones, some missing. Among about 320,000 clones listed, around 85% were seen once. Sequencing input: PBMCs or T cells enriched from blood (not recorded which). The receptors derive from a woman between 25 and 40 years old who had been exposed to COVID-19.

For the CDR3, the DNA is TGTGCCAGCAGCCTAGGGGGGCTCAGCTACAATGAGCAGTTCTTC. Translated, it gives CASSLGGLSYNEQFF. This chain connects TRBV7-9 to TRBJ2-1, with D perhaps assigned TRBD1 or TRBD2 (6 bases each). V was shortened by 5 bases and J by 3 bases, with 14 bases between the two germline ends. Looked up from germline, CDR1 is SEHNR and CDR2 is FQNEAQ (reference sequence). The CDR3 is made up of 15 amino acids.

The chain links TRBV5-1 to TRBJ1-4; TRBD1 matches at 8 bases. CDR1 and CDR2 (germline): SGHRS, YFSETQ. V lost 5 bases, J lost 5 bases, and 8 bases stayed unmatched. The CDR3 is 15 residues long. CDR3 in amino acids: CASSPLTGENEKLFF. The CDR3 DNA follows: TGCGCCAGCAGTCCTTTGACAGGGGAAAATGAAAAACTGTTTTTT.

The rearrangement uses TRBV30 and TRBJ1-5; TRBD1 agrees at 7 bases. The CDR3 runs to 14 residues. J gave up 1 base and V 5 bases, and 5 bases lay outside the gene matches. Germline CDR1 and CDR2: GTSNPN and SVGIG (reference sequence). CDR3 sequence reads: CAWDRAISNQPQHF. CDR3 sequence (DNA): TGTGCCTGGGACAGGGCTATCAGCAATCAGCCCCAGCATTTT.

Written as DNA, the CDR3 is TGTGCCAGCAGCTTGGGTGGAGGACCTCTGTTCTTC. Its translation is CASSLGGGPLFF. The V gene is TRBV5-6, the J gene TRBJ2-1; maybe TRBD2 (5 bases). CDR1 SGHDT and CDR2 YYEEEE come from the germline V gene. Trimming removed 0 bases from V and 15 bases from J, with 13 bases in between. CDR3 length: 12 amino acids. The full variable domain, with the rest looked up from reference TRBV5-6 and TRBJ2-1, is DAGVTQSPTHLIKTRGQQVTLRCSPKSGHDTVSWYQQALGQGPQFIFQYYEEEERQRGNFPDRFSGHQFPNYSSELNVNALLLGDSALYLCASSLGGGPLFFGPGTRLTVL.

The V gene is TRBV5-1, the J gene TRBJ2-1; 11 bases line up with TRBD2. V was clipped by 4 bases and J by 8 bases; unmatched bases: 17. This CDR3 is built from 18 residues. Germline V lookup: CDR1 SGHRS, CDR2 YFSETQ. This chain's CDR3 is CASSAGTSGPHGAHEQFF. The CDR3 DNA follows: TGCGCCAGCAGCGCCGGGACTAGCGGACCCCACGGGGCTCATGAGCAGTTCTTC.

The CDR3 loop is CASSVGQGAAQPQHF. The CDR3 DNA reads TGTGCCAGCAGCGTCGGACAGGGGGCTGCTCAGCCCCAGCATTTT. The rearrangement links TRBV27 to TRBJ1-5, with TRBD1 matching 11 bases. In germline, CDR1 is MNHEY, CDR2 SMNVEV (reference sequence). V shed 6 bases and J 6 bases; nucleotides not matched to a gene: 7. CDR3 length: 15 residues.

The chain couples TRBV5-1 to TRBJ2-1, with D perhaps TRBD1 (6 bases). CDR1 is SGHRS and CDR2 is YFSETQ in the germline V gene. Trimming took off 0 bases at V and 10 bases at J, with 20 bases between the two ends. The CDR3 is 16 amino acids. CDR3 sequence: CASSLVLDSVGKEQFF. For the CDR3, the DNA is TGCGCCAGCAGCTTGGTTCTGGACAGTGTGGGGAAGGAGCAGTTCTTC. The full variable domain, completed using reference TRBV5-1 and TRBJ2-1, is KAGVTQTPRYLIKTRGQQVTLSCSPISGHRSVSWYQQTPGQGLQFLFEYFSETQRNKGNFPGRFSGRQFSNSRSEMNVSTLELGDSALYLCASSLVLDSVGKEQFFGPGTRLTVL.

This chain joins TRBV28 and TRBJ2-1; no firm D call. V was pared by 7 bases and J by 4 bases, with 20 bases between. CDR1 and CDR2 from the germline V gene are MDHEN and SYDVKM. The CDR3 totals 16 residues. The CDR3 loop reads CASNPLGAYGYNEQFF. DNA for the CDR3: TGTGCCAGCAACCCGTTGGGCGCGTATGGATACAATGAGCAGTTCTTC.

This chain joins TRBV20-1 and TRBJ2-3; 9 bases are a match to TRBD2. The CDR3 consists of 15 residues. V lost 3 bases to trimming and J lost 9 bases; unmatched junction nucleotides: 13. Per the germline V gene, CDR1 is DFQATT and CDR2 is SNEGSKA (reference sequence). The CDR3 protein is CSASLAGRARETQYF. The CDR3 DNA reads TGCAGTGCTAGTCTAGCGGGACGAGCGAGGGAAACGCAGTATTTT.

This sequence joins TRBV25-1 and TRBJ1-6; 9 bases are a match to TRBD1. CDR1 and CDR2 (germline): MGHDK, SYGVNS. CDR3 length: 14 residues. V was pared by 5 bases and J by 10 bases, with 6 bases of the junction left unmatched. The CDR3 here is CASSPGQGGSPLHF. Here the CDR3 DNA reads TGTGCCAGCAGTCCGGGACAGGGTGGGTCACCCCTCCACTTT.

In this sample, this clone turned up once. The chain is built from TRBV27 and TRBJ1-5; no firm D call. Per germline, CDR1 MNHEY and CDR2 SMNVEV (reference sequence). The CDR3 consists of 15 residues. Trimming left V 2 bases short and J 2 bases short, with 10 bases between. As DNA, the CDR3 is TGTGCCAGCAGTTTAGAGGGTGGCGGCAATCAGCCCCAGCATTTT. This codes for CASSLEGGGNQPQHF.

This sequence joins TRBV30 and TRBJ1-1; no clear D gene. This CDR3 contains 13 residues. Germline CDR1 is GTSNPN and CDR2 is SVGIG (reference sequence). The ends were cut back, 1 base at V and 1 base at J, with 7 bases in the middle. The CDR3 protein is CAWSEAENTEAFF. The CDR3 nucleotides read TGTGCCTGGAGTGAAGCGGAGAACACTGAAGCTTTCTTT. Drawing the rest from reference TRBV30 and TRBJ1-1, the complete variable domain is SQTIHQWPATLVQPVGSPLSLECTVEGTSNPNLYWYRQAAGRGLQLLFYSVGIGQISSEVPQNLSASRPQDRQFILSSKKLLLSDSGFYLCAWSEAENTEAFFGQGTRLTVV.

The chain links TRBV5-1 to TRBJ2-1; 10 nucleotides line up with TRBD2. Germline CDR1 and CDR2: SGHRS and YFSETQ. This CDR3 is built from 16 residues. J was trimmed by 0 bases and V by 4 bases; bases with no gene match: 4. The DNA for the CDR3 is TGCGCCAGCAGCCCTGGACTAGCGGTCTCCTACAATGAGCAGTTCTTC. It encodes CASSPGLAVSYNEQFF.